What follows is one TCR beta chain and its context. These data belong to a study of CD8 T cells in Susac syndrome. With random hexamers, reverse transcription was performed on about 0.5 to 1 ug of RNA. TCRdb reanalysed the immunoSEQ multiplex PCR reads using MiXCR and keeps one entry per CDR3 protein. The sample includes some 150,000 distinct CDR3 sequences, about 94% of them seen just once. The CDR3 is made up of 11 amino acids. CDR1 and CDR2 from the germline V gene are MNHEY and SMNVEV (reference sequence). V was cut by 6 bases and J by 6 bases, with 8 bases left in between. The V and J genes are TRBV27 and TRBJ1-1; D ambiguous. The sequence was obtained from a human donor with multiple sclerosis. The sequenced sample consisted of CD8+ T cells from PBMCs. The DNA for the CDR3 is TGTGCCAGCAGAAAAAGCTCTGAAGCTTTCTTT. This gives the protein CASRKSSEAFF.